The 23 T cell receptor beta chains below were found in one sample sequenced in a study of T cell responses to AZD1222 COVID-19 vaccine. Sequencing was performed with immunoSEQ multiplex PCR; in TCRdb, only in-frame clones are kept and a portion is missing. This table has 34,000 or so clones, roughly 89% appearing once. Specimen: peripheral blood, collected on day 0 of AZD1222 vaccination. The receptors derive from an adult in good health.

The CDR3: CASSYGTSGTHNEQFF. The CDR3 DNA reads as TGTGCCAGCAGTTACGGCACTAGCGGGACCCACAATGAGCAGTTCTTC. The chain combines TRBV6-2 or TRBV6-3 with TRBJ2-1; 10 bases match TRBD2. Per the germline V gene, CDR1 is MNHEY and CDR2 is SVGEGT. Germline trimming cut 2 bases from V and 5 bases from J; bases unmatched to any gene: 6. CDR3 size: 16 residues.

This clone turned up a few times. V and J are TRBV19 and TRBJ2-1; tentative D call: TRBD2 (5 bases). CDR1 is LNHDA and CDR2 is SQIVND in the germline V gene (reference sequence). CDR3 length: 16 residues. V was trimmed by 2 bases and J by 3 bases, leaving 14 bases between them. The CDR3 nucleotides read TGTGCCAGTAGTATACTAGCTGCAGTCTTCTACAATGAGCAGTTCTTC. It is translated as CASSILAAVFYNEQFF.

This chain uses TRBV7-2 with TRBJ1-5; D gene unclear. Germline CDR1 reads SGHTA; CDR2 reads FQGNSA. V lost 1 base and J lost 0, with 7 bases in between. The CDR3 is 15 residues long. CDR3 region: CASSLVTDSNQPQHF. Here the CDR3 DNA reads TGTGCCAGCAGCTTAGTTACGGATAGCAATCAGCCCCAGCATTTT.

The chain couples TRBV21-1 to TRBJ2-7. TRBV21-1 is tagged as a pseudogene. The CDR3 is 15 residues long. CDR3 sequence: CASSATGTYTYEQYF. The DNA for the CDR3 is TGTGCCAGCAGCGCCACCGGGACGTACACCTACGAGCAGTACTTC.

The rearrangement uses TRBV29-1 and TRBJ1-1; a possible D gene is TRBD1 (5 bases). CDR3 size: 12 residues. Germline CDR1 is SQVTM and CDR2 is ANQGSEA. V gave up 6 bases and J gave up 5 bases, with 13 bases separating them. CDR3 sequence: CSVDGGSTEAFF. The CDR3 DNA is TGCAGCGTCGACGGGGGGAGTACTGAAGCTTTCTTT.

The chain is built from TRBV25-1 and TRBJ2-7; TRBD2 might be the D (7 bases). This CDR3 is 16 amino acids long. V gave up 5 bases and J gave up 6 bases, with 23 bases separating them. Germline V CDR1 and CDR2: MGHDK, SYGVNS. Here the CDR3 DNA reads TGTGCCAGCAGTACCTACTCTAGCGGAGGGGGGTCCGAGCAGTACTTC. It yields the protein CASSTYSSGGGSEQYF.

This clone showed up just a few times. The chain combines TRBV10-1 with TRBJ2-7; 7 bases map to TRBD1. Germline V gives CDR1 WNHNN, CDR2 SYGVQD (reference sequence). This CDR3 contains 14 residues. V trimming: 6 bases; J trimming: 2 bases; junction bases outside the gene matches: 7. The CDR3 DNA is TGCGCCAGCAGGAGACAGGGCCTCACCTACGAGCAGTACTTC. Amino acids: CASRRQGLTYEQYF.

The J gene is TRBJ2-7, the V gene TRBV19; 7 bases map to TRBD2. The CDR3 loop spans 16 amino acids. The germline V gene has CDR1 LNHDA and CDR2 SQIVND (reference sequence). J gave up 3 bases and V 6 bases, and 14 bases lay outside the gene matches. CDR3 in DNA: TGTGCCAGTAGCCCCGTCCTGACGAGCGGGAACTACGAGCAGTACTTC. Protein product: CASSPVLTSGNYEQYF.

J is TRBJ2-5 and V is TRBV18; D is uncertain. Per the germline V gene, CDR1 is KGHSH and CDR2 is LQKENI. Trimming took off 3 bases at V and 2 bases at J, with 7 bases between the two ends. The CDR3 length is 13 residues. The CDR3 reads CASSPVPQETQYF. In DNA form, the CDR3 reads TGTGCCAGCTCACCCGTTCCGCAAGAGACCCAGTACTTC.

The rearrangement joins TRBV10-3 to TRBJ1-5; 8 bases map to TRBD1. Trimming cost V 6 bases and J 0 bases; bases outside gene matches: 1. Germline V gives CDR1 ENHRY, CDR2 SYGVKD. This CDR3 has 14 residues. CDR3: CAIRDRDSNQPQHF. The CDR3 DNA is TGTGCCATCAGGGACAGGGATAGCAATCAGCCCCAGCATTTT.

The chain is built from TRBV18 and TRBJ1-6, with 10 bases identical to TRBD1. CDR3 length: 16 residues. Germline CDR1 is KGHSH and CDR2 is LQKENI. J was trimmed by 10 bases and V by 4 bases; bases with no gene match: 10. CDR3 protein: CASSLSSDRGNSPLHF. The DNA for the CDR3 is TGTGCCAGCTCACTGAGCTCGGACAGGGGGAACTCACCCCTCCACTTT.

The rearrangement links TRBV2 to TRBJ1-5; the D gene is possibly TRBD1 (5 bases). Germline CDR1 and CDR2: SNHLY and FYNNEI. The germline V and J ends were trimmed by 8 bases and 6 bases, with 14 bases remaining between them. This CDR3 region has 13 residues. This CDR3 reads CASGGVGGQPQHF. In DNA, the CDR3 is TGTGCCAGCGGAGGGGTGGGGGGTCAGCCCCAGCATTTT.

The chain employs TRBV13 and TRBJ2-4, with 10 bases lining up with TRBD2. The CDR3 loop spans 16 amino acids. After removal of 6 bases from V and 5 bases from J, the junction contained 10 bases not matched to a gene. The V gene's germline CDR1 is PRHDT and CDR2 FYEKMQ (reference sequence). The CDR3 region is CASSPSGRRFENIQYF. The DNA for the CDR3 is TGTGCCAGCAGTCCTAGCGGGAGAAGGTTCGAAAACATTCAGTACTTC.

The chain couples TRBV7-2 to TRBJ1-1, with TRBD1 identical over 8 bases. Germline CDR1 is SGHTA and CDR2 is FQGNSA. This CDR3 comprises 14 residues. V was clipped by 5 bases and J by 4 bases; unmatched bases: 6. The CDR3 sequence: CASSKDRAGTEAFF. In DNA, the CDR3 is TGTGCCAGCAGCAAGGACAGGGCGGGCACTGAAGCTTTCTTT.

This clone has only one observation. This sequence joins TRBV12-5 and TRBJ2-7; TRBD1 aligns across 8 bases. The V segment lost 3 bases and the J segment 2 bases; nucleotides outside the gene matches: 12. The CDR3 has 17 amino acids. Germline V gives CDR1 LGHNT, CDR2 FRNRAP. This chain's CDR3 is CASGLISGGLRTYEQYF. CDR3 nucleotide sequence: TGTGCTAGTGGTTTAATCTCAGGGGGCTTAAGAACCTACGAGCAGTACTTC. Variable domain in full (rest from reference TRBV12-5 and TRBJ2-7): DARVTQTPRHKVTEMGQEVTMRCQPILGHNTVFWYRQTMMQGLELLAYFRNRAPLDDSGMPKDRFSAEMPDATLATLKIQPSEPRDSAVYFCASGLISGGLRTYEQYFGPGTRLTVT.

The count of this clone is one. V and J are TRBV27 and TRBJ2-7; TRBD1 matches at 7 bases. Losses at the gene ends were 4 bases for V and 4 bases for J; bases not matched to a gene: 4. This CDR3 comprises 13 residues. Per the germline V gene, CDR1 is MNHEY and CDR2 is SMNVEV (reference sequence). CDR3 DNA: TGTGCCAGCAGTTCACGACAGGGTTACGAGCAGTACTTC. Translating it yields CASSSRQGYEQYF.

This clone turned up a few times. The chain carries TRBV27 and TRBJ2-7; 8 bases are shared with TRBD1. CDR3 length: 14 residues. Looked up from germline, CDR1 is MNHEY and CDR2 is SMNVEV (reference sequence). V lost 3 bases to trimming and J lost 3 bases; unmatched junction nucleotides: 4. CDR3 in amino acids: CASSFSQGVYEQYF. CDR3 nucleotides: TGTGCCAGCAGTTTCTCACAGGGGGTCTACGAGCAGTACTTC.

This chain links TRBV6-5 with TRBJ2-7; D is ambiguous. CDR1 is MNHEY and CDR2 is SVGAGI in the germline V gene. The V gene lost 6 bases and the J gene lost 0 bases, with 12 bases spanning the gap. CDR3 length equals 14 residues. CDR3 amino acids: CASSSSPDSYEQYF. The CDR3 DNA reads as TGTGCCAGCAGCTCCTCGCCGGACTCCTACGAGCAGTACTTC.

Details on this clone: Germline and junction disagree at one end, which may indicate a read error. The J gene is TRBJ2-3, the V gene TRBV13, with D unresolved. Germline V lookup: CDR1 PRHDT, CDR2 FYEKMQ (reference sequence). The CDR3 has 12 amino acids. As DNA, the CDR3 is TGTGCCAGCAGGTTAGGAGCGGATACGCAGTATTTT. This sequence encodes CASRLGADTQYF.

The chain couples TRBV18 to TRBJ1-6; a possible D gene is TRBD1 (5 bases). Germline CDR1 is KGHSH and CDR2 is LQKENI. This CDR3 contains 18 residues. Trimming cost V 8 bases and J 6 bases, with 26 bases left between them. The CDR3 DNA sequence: TGTGCCAGCCCTCTTGGGCCAGGGTCATCAAAGGGTAATTCACCCCTCCACTTT. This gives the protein CASPLGPGSSKGNSPLHF.

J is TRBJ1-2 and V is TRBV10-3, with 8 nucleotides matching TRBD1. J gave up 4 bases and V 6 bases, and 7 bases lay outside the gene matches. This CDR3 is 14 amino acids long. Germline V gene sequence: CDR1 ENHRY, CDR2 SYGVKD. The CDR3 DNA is TGTGCCATCAGCCCAGGGGGCGCATCCTATGGCTACACCTTC. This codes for CAISPGGASYGYTF.

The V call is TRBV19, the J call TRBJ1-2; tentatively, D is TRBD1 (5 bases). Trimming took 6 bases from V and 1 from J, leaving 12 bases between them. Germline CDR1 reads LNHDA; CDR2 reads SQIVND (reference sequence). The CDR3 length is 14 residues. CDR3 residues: CASREIDSNYGYTF. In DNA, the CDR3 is TGTGCCAGTAGGGAGATTGACAGTAACTATGGCTACACCTTC.

DNA for the CDR3: TGCGCCAGCAGCAGGGACGGACGAGCTAACTATGGCTACACCTTC. Its protein is CASSRDGRANYGYTF. The rearrangement links TRBV5-1 to TRBJ1-2, with D perhaps TRBD1 (5 bases). The CDR3 runs 15 residues. Germline-derived CDR1 and CDR2 are SGHRS and YFSETQ. With 4 bases removed from V and 0 bases from J, the gap between germline ends came to 13 bases.